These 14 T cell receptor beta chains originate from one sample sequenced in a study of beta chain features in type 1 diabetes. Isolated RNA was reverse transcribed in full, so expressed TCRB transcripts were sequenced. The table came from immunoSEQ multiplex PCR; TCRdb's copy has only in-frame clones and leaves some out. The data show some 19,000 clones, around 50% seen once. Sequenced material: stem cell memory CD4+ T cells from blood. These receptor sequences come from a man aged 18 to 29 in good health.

This CDR3 is CAISESSGTPGEQYF. The CDR3 DNA is TGTGCCATCAGTGAGTCCTCCGGGACACCGGGGGAGCAGTACTTC. The chain combines TRBV10-3 with TRBJ2-7; D possibly corresponds to TRBD1 (6 bases). Trimming cost V 0 bases and J 7 bases, with 16 bases left between them. From germline, CDR1 is ENHRY and CDR2 SYGVKD. This CDR3 region has 15 residues.

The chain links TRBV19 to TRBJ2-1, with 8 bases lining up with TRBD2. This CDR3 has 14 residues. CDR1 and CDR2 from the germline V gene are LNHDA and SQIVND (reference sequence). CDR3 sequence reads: CAGGTRGAYNEQFF. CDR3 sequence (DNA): TGTGCGGGGGGGACTAGAGGGGCCTACAATGAGCAGTTCTTC.

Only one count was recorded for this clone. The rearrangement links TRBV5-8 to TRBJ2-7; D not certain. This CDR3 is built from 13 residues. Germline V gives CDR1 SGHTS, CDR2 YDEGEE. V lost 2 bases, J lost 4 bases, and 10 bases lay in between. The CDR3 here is CASSFSTGYEQYF. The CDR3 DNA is TGTGCCAGCAGCTTTTCTACCGGGTACGAGCAGTACTTC. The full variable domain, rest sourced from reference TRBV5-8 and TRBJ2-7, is EAGVTQSPTHLIKTRGQQATLRCSPISGHTSVYWYQQALGLGLQFLLWYDEGEERNRGNFPPRFSGRQFPNYSSELNVNALELEDSALYLCASSFSTGYEQYFGPGTRLTVT.

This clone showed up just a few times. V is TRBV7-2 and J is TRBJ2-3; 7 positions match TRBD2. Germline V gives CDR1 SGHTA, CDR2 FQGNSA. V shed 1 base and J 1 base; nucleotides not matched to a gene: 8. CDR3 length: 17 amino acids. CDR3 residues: CASSLGMGGSGTDTQYF. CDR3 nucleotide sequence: TGTGCCAGCAGCTTAGGGATGGGGGGGAGTGGCACAGATACGCAGTATTTT.

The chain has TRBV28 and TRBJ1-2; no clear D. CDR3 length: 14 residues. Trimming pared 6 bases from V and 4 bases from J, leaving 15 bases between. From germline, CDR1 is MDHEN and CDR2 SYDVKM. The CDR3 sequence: CASRTTASRYGYTF. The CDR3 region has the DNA TGTGCCAGCAGGACAACAGCAAGCCGCTATGGCTACACCTTC.

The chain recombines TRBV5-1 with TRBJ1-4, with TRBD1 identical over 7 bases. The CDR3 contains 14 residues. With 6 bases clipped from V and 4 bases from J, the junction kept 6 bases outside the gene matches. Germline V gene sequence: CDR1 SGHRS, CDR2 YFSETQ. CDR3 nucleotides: TGCGCCAGCAAAAGGACAGGTGATAATGAAAAACTGTTTTTT. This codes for CASKRTGDNEKLFF.

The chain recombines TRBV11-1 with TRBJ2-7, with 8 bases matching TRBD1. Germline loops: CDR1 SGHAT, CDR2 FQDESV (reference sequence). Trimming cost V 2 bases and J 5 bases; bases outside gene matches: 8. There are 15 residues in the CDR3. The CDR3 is CASSLRQGTENEQYF. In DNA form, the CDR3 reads TGTGCCAGCAGCTTACGACAGGGGACCGAGAACGAGCAGTACTTC.

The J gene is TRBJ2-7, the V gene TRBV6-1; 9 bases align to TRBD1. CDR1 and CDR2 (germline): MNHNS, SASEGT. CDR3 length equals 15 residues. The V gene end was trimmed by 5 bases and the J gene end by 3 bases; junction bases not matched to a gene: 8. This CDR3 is CASSSRDRVVYEQYF. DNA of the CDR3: TGTGCCAGCAGTAGCCGGGACAGGGTCGTCTACGAGCAGTACTTC.

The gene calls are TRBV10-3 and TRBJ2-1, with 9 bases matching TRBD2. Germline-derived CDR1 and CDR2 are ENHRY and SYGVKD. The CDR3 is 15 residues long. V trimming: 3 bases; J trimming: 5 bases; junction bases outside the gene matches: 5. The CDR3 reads CAISDLAGYDNEQFF. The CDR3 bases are TGTGCCATCAGTGATCTAGCGGGGTACGACAATGAGCAGTTCTTC.

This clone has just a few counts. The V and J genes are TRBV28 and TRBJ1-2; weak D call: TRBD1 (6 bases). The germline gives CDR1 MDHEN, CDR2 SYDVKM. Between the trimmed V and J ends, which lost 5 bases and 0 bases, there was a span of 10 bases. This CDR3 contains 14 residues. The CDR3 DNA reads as TGTGCCAGCAGTGAAGGACAGACTAACTATGGCTACACCTTC. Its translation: CASSEGQTNYGYTF.

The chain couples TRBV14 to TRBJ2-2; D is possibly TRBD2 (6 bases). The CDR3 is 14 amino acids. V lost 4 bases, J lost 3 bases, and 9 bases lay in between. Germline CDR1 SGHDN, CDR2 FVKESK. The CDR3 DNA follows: TGTGCCAGCAGCCTCTGGGGGGACACCGGGGAGCTGTTTTTT. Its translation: CASSLWGDTGELFF.

The CDR3 nucleotides read TGTGCCAGCAGCTTAGCGCTAATTGCGGAGACCCAGTACTTC. It is translated as CASSLALIAETQYF. V usage is TRBV5-4 and J usage is TRBJ2-5; D uncertain. CDR1 is SGHNT and CDR2 is YYREEE in the germline V gene (reference sequence). CDR3 size: 14 residues. V gave up 2 bases and J gave up 5 bases, with 13 bases separating them.

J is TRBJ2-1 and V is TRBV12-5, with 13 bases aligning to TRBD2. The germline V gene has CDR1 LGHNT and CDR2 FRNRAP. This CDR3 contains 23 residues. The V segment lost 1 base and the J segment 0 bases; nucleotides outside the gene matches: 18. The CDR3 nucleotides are TGTGCTAGTGGTTTGGGTCGTAGGGGCGGACTAGCGGGAGTCGGGAGCTCCTACAATGAGCAGTTCTTC. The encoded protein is CASGLGRRGGLAGVGSSYNEQFF.

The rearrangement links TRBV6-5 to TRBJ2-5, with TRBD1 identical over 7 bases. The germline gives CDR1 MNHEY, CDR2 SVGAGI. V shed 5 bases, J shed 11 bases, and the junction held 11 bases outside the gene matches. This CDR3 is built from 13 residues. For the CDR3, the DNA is TGTGCCAGCAGTCAGGGGACCACAGGGGAGCAGTACTTC. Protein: CASSQGTTGEQYF.